The TCR beta chain described here comes from a study of blood T cell repertoires in COVID-19. The table came from immunoSEQ multiplex PCR; TCRdb's copy has only in-frame clones and leaves some out. The sample carries about 20,000 clones, 79% recorded once. This clone was counted only a few times. This CDR3 is built from 14 residues. Sequencing used peripheral blood. The gene calls are TRBV21-1 and TRBJ1-1. TRBV21-1 is tagged as a pseudogene. This clonotype was sampled from a man older than 75 with acute or convalescent COVID-19. CDR3 sequence: CASSKRSGNTEAFF. CDR3 nucleotides: TGTGCCAGCAGCAAAAGGTCGGGGAACACTGAAGCTTTCTTT.